Described below is a single T cell receptor beta chain sequence and its context. The sample originates from a study of blood T cell repertoires in COVID-19. Turning to the study itself: Italy, Spain and the United States were the sources of the convalescent and acute COVID-19 samples. From T cells, B-cell-depleted T cells, or PBMCs came the material, which was cDNA or gDNA.

Clones were read by immunoSEQ multiplex PCR, and TCRdb kept only the in-frame ones, dropping some. This sample has 90,000 to 140,000 clones, with roughly 76% found just once. Germline V gene data show CDR1 as MNHEY and CDR2 as SVGAGI. V was clipped by 4 bases and J by 2 bases, with 5 bases between them. The CDR3 runs to 12 residues. This sequence originates from a woman aged 70-85 years with acute or convalescent COVID-19. The sample was peripheral blood. V gene TRBV6-5 combines with J gene TRBJ2-5, with unresolved D. The CDR3 region is CASSSRQETQYF. The CDR3 DNA reads TGTGCCAGCAGTTCCCGGCAAGAGACCCAGTACTTC.